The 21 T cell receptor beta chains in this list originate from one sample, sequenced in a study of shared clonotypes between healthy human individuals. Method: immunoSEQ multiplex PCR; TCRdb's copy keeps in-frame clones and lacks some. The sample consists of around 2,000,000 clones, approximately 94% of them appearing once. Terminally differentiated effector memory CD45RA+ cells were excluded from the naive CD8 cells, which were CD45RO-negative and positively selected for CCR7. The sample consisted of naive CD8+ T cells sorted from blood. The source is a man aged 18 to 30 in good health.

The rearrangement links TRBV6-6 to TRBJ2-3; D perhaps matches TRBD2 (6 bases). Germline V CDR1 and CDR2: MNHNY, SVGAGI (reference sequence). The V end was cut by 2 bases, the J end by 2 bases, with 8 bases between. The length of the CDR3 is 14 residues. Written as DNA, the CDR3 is TGTGCCAGCAGTTACGGAGGGAACACAGATACGCAGTATTTT. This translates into CASSYGGNTDTQYF.

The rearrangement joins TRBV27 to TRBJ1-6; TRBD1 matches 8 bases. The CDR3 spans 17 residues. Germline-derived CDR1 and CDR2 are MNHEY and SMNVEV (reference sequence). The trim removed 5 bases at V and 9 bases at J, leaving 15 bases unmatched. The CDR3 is CASSPSTGEATFSPLHF. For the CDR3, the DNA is TGTGCCAGCAGTCCTTCGACAGGGGAGGCCACATTTTCACCCCTCCACTTT.

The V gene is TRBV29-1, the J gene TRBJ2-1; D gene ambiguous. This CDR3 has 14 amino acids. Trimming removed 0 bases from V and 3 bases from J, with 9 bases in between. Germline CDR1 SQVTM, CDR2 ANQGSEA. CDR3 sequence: CSVEDGVVYNEQFF. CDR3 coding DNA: TGCAGCGTTGAAGATGGGGTTGTCTACAATGAGCAGTTCTTC.

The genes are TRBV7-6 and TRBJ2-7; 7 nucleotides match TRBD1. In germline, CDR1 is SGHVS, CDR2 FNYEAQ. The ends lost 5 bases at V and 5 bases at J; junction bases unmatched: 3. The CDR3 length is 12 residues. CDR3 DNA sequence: TGTGCCAGCAGCCCGACAGGGAACGAGCAGTACTTC. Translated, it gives CASSPTGNEQYF. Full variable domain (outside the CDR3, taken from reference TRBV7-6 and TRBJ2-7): GAGVSQSPRYKVTKRGQDVALRCDPISGHVSLYWYRQALGQGPEFLTYFNYEAQQDKSGLPNDRFSAERPEGSISTLTIQRTEQRDSAMYRCASSPTGNEQYFGPGTRLTVT.

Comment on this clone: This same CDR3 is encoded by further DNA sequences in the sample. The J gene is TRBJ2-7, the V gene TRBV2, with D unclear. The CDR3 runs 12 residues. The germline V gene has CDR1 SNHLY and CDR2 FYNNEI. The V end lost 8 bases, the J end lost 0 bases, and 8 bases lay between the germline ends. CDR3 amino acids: CASVGSSYEQYF. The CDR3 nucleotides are TGTGCCAGCGTGGGCAGCTCCTACGAGCAGTACTTC.

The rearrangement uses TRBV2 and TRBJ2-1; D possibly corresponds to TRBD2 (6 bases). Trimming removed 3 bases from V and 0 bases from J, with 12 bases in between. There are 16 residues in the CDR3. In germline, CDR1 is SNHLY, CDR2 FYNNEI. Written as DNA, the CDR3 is TGTGCCAGCAGTGAGCGACTAGGCGGCTCCTACAATGAGCAGTTCTTC. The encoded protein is CASSERLGGSYNEQFF.

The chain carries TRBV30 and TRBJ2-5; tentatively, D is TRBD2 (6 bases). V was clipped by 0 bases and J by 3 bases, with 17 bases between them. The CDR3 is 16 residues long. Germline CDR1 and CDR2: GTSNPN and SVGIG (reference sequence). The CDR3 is CAWSVLRLAEEETQYF. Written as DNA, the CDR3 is TGTGCCTGGAGTGTATTACGATTAGCGGAAGAAGAGACCCAGTACTTC.

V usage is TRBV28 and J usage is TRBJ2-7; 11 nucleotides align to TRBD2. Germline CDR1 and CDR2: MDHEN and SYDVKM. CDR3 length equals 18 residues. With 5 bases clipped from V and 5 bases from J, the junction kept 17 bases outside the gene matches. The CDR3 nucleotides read TGTGCCAGCAGTCAACCTAAGCTACCGGGACTAGCGGCGGACGAGCAGTACTTC. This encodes CASSQPKLPGLAADEQYF.

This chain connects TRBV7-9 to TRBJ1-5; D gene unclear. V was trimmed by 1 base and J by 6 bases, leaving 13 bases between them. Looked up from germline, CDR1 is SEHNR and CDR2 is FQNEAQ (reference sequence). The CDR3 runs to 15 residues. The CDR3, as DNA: TGTGCCAGCAGCTTAGTTGGCAGCTCAATTCAGCCCCAGCATTTT. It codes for CASSLVGSSIQPQHF.

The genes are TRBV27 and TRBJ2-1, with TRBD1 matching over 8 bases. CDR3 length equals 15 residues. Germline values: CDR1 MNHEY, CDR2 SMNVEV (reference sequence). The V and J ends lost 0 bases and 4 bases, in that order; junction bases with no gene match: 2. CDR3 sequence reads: CASSLSWTGYNEQFF. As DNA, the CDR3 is TGTGCCAGCAGTTTATCCTGGACAGGGTACAATGAGCAGTTCTTC.

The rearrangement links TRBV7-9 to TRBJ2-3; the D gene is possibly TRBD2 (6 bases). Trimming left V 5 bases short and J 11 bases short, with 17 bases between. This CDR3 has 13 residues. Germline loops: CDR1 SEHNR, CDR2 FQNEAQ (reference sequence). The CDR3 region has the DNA TGTGCCAGCAGCCTAGGGACTTTAAGGGAGCAGTATTTT. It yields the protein CASSLGTLREQYF.

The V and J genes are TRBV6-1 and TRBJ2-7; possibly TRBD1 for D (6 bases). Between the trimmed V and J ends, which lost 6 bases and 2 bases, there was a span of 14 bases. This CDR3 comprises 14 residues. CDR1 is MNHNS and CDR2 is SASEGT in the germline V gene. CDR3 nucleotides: TGTGCCAGCAGCCAAGGACAGATTACCTACGAGCAGTACTTC. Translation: CASSQGQITYEQYF.

Here the CDR3 DNA reads TGTGCCAGCAGCGGACTAGCGGGAGGGTCCGCCTACAATGAGCAGTTCTTC. Protein sequence: CASSGLAGGSAYNEQFF. V gene TRBV9 combines with J gene TRBJ2-1, with 14 bases that match TRBD2. Germline values: CDR1 SGDLS, CDR2 YYNGEE. Trimming removed 3 bases from V and 2 bases from J; junction bases left unmatched: 4. CDR3 length equals 17 residues.

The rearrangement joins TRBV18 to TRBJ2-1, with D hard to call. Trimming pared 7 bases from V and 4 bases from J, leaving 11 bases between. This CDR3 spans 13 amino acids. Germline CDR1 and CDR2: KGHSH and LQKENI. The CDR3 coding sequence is TGTGCCAGCTTCTACTCGCCATACAATGAGCAGTTCTTC. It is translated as CASFYSPYNEQFF.

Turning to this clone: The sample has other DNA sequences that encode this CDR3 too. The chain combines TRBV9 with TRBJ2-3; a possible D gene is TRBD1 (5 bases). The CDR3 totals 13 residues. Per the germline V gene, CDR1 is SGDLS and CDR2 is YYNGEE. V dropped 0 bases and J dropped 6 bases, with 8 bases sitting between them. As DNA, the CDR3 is TGTGCCAGCAGCGTAGGGGGCGAGGATACGCAGTATTTT. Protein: CASSVGGEDTQYF.

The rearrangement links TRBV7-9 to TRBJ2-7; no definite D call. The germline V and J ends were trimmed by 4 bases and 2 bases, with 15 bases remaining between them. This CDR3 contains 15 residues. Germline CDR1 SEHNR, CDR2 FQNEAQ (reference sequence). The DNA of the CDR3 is TGTGCCAGCAGCTCTTCGGTCACTCGACCCTACGAGCAGTACTTC. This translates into CASSSSVTRPYEQYF.

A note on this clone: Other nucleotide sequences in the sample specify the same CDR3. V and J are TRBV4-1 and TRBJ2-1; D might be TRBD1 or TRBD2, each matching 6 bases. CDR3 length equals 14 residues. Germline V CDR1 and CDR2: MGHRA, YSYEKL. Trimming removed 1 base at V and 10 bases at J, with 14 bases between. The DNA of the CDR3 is TGCGCCAGCAGCCAAGCCCCATCCGGGGGCGAGCAGTTCTTC. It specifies CASSQAPSGGEQFF.

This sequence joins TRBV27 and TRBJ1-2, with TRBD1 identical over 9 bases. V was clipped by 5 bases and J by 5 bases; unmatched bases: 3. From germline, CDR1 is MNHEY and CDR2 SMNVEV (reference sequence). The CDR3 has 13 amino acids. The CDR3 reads CASSEGQGYGYTF. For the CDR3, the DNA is TGTGCCAGCAGTGAGGGACAGGGATATGGCTACACCTTC.

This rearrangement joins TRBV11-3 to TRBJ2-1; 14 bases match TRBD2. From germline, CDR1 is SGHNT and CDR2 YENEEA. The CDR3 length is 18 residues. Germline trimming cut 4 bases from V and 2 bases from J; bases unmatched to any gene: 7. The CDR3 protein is CASSSMTSGRVPYNEQFF. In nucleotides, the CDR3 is TGTGCCAGCAGCTCAATGACTAGCGGGAGGGTCCCCTACAATGAGCAGTTCTTC.

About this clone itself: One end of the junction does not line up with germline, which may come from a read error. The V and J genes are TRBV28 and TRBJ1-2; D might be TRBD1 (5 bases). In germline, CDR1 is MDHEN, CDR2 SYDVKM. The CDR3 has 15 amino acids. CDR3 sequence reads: CASSSLAGTNYGYTF. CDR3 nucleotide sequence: TGTGCCAGCAGTTCCCTGGCAGGGACGAACTACGGCTACACCTTC.

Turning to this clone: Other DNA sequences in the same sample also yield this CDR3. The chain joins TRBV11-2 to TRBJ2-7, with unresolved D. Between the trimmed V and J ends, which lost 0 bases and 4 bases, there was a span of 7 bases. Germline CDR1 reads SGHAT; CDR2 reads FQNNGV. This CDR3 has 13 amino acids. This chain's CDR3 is CASSLEDGYEQYF. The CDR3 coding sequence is TGTGCCAGCAGCTTAGAGGACGGTTACGAGCAGTACTTC.